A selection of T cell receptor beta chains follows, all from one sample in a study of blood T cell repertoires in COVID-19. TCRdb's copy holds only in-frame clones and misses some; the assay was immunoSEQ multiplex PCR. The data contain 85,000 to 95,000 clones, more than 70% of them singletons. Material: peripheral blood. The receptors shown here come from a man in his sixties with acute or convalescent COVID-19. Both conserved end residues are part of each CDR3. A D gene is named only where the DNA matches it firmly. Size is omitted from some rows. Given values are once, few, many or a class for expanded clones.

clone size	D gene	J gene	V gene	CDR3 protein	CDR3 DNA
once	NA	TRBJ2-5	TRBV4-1	CASSQVQGTGETQYF	TGCGCCAGCAGCCAAGTCCAGGGTACGGGAGAGACCCAGTACTTC
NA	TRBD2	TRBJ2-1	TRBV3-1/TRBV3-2	CASSQGLAGINEQFF	TGTGCCAGCAGCCAAGGACTAGCGGGAATCAATGAGCAGTTCTTC
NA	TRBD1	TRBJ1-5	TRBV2	CASRLGTGSNQPQHF	TGTGCCAGCAGATTAGGGACAGGCTCCAATCAGCCCCAGCATTTT
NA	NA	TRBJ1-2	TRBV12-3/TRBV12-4	CASSRANYGYTF	TGTGCCAGCAGCCGGGCTAACTATGGCTACACCTTC
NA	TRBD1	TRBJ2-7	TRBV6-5	CASSRTGIYEQYF	TGTGCCAGCAGTCGGACAGGGATCTACGAGCAGTACTTC
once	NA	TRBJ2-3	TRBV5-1	CASSFSGTDTQYF	TGCGCCAGCAGCTTTAGCGGTACAGATACGCAGTATTTT
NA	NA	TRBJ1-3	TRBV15	CATSRDRTGNTIYF	TGTGCCACCAGCAGAGATCGGACAGGAAACACCATATATTTT
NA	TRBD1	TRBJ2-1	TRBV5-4	CASSFPGQGRNEQFF	TGTGCCAGCAGCTTTCCGGGACAGGGGAGGAATGAGCAGTTCTTC
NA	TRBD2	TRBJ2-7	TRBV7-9	CASSPRTSGSGEQYF	TGTGCCAGCAGTCCAAGGACTAGCGGGAGTGGAGAGCAGTACTTC
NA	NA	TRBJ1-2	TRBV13	CASSLGVVSDPNYGYTF	TGTGCCAGCAGCTTAGGGGTCGTGTCAGATCCTAACTATGGCTACACCTTC
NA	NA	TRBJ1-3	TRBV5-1	CASSPATGYGNTIYF	TGCGCCAGCAGCCCCGCCACGGGGTATGGAAACACCATATATTTT
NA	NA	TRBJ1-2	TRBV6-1	CASSDRFFYGYTF	TGTGCCAGCAGTGACAGGTTTTTCTATGGCTACACCTTC
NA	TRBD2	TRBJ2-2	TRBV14	CASSQQLGGGVTGELFF	TGTGCCAGCAGCCAACAACTCGGGGGGGGCGTCACCGGGGAGCTGTTTTTT
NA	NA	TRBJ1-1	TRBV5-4	CASSSRTGMNTEAFF	TGTGCCAGCAGCTCACGGACGGGAATGAACACTGAAGCTTTCTTT
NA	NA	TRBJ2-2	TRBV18	CASSPRPGINTGELFF	TGTGCCAGCTCACCACGGCCCGGGATAAACACCGGGGAGCTGTTTTTT
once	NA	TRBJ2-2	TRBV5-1	CASSLAVGVQRELFF	TGCGCCAGCAGCTTGGCCGTGGGAGTCCAGCGGGAGCTGTTTTTT
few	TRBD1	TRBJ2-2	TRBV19	CASSSPPGQGARTGELFF	TGTGCCAGTAGTTCCCCCCCGGGACAGGGGGCGAGGACCGGGGAGCTGTTTTTT
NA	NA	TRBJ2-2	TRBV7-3	CASSPQNTGELFF	TGTGCCAGCAGCCCCCAGAACACCGGGGAGCTGTTTTTT
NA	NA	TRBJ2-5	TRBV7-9	CASSPGWNQETQYF	TGTGCCAGCAGCCCAGGCTGGAATCAAGAGACCCAGTACTTC
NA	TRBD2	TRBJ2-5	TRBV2	CASSGAGGLRTQYF	TGTGCCAGCAGCGGAGCGGGGGGCCTTAGAACCCAGTACTTC
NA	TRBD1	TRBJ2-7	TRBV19	CASSIGTGVDEQYF	TGTGCCAGTAGTATCGGGACAGGGGTTGACGAGCAGTACTTC
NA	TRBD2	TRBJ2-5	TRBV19	CASRLAGGREETQYF	TGTGCCAGTAGACTAGCGGGGGGCCGGGAGGAGACCCAGTACTTC
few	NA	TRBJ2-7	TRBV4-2	CASSQDAYEQYF	TGTGCCAGCAGCCAAGACGCCTACGAGCAGTACTTC
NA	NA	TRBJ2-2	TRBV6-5	CASRGRGEDTGELFF	TGTGCCAGCAGAGGGCGGGGAGAGGACACCGGGGAGCTGTTTTTT
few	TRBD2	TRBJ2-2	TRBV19	CATRLAGNTGELFF	TGTGCCACCCGGCTAGCGGGGAACACCGGGGAGCTGTTTTTT
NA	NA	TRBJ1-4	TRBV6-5	CASHRRGGGEKLFF	TGTGCCAGCCACAGGAGGGGCGGCGGGGAAAAACTGTTTTTT
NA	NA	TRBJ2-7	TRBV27	CASRGGYEQYF	TGTGCCAGCAGAGGGGGTTACGAGCAGTACTTC
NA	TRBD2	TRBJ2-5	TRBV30	CAWSRGLAGEETQYF	TGTGCCTGGAGCCGAGGACTAGCGGGGGAAGAGACCCAGTACTTC
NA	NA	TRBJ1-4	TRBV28	CASSLIGGVSEKLFF	TGTGCCAGCAGTTTAATAGGGGGGGTCAGTGAAAAACTGTTTTTT
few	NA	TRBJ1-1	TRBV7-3	CASSLGVGGEAFF	TGTGCCAGCAGCTTGGGCGTGGGGGGTGAAGCTTTCTTT
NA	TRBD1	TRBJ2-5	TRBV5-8	CASSLTGGDQETQYF	TGTGCCAGCAGCCTGACAGGGGGTGACCAAGAGACCCAGTACTTC
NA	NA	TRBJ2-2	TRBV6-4	CARSYGGDNTGELFF	TGTGCCAGATCCTATGGCGGGGATAACACCGGGGAGCTGTTTTTT
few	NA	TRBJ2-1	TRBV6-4	CASSVSSNNEQFF	TGTGCCAGCAGTGTGAGTAGTAACAATGAGCAGTTCTTC
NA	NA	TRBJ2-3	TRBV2	CASRARGSTDTQYF	TGTGCCAGCAGGGCCCGGGGGAGCACAGATACGCAGTATTTT
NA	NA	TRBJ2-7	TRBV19	CANRGGSYEQYF	TGTGCCAATAGAGGGGGATCCTACGAGCAGTACTTC
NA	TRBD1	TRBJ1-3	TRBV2	CASTPGGASGNTIYF	TGTGCCAGCACTCCAGGGGGCGCCTCTGGAAACACCATATATTTT